The sequence of this T cell receptor (beta chain) was determined in a study of TIL therapy for anti-PD-1-resistant metastatic lung cancer. Study as a whole: A few tumors were EGFR-mutant and two were ALK-rearranged. By whole-exome sequencing, median non-synonymous tumor mutation burden was under 1.9 mutations per megabase. Study-wide points: After infusion, TIL clonotypes partly replaced peripheral T cells and declined over months.

As regards this clone: Its antigen is unidentified.

The CDR3 contains 11 residues. V dropped 3 bases and J dropped 7 bases, with 10 bases sitting between them. The germline V gene encodes CDR1 GTSNPN and CDR2 SVGIG (reference sequence). Time point in this sample: pre-treatment sample, taken before nivolumab and TIL therapy. Enrollment ran from October 2017 to January 2020. Sequencing used immunoSEQ v3. Libraries were prepared by immunoSEQ multiplex PCR; TCRdb keeps only in-frame clonotypes and omits some of them. The sample comprises about 46,000 clones, 80% to 90% of which are singletons, and approximately 5% rests with the top ten. Material: blood, obtained at baseline. The TCR was taken from a person aged 25-85 years with non-small cell lung cancer. The gene calls are TRBV30 and TRBJ2-7; TRBD1 is a possible D gene (6 bases). CDR3 amino acids: CAWSQGWEQYF. CDR3 nucleotides: TGTGCCTGGAGCCAGGGGTGGGAGCAGTACTTC.